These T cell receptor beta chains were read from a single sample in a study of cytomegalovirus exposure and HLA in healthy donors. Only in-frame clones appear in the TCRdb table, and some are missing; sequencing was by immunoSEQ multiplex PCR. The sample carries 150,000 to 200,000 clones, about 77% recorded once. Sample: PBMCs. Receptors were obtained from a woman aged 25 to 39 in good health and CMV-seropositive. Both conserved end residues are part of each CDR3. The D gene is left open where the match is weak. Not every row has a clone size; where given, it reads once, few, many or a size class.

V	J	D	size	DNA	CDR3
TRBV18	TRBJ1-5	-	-	TGTGCCAGCTCACCAACAACTACAGGTCAGCCCCAGCATTTT	CASSPTTTGQPQHF
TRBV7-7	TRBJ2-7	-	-	TGTGCCAGCAGCTTGCACCCAGGTAAAGAGCACGAGCAGTACTTC	CASSLHPGKEHEQYF
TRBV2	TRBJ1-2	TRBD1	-	TGTGCCAGTCGGGACAGGGACTTTTATGGCTACACCTTC	CASRDRDFYGYTF
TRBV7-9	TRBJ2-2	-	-	TGTGCCAGCAGCCCTCAGGTGGCCCCGGAGGAGCTGTTTTTT	CASSPQVAPEELFF
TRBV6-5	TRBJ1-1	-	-	TGTGCCAGCAGCCAACAGGGGAACACTGAAGCTTTCTTT	CASSQQGNTEAFF
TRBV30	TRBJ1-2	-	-	TGTGCCTGGAGTGCTAACGGAGCTTTTAACTATGGCTACGCCTTC	CAWSANGAFNYGYAF
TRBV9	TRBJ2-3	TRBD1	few	TGTGCCAGCAGCGCCAGACAGGGAGGCACAGATACGCAGTATTTT	CASSARQGGTDTQYF
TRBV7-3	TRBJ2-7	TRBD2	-	TGTGCCAGCAGCTTAACCTCTAGCGGGGGCCACGAGCAGTACTTC	CASSLTSSGGHEQYF
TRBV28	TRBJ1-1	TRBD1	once	TGTGCCAGCAGCCGGACAGGGGAGAGGATGAACACTGAAGCTTTCTTT	CASSRTGERMNTEAFF
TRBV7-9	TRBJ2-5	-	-	TGTTCCAGCAGCCCCCCCAATTGGACAGTCCAAGAGACCCAGTACTTC	CSSSPPNWTVQETQYF
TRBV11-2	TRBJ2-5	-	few	TGTGCCAGCAGCTTAGGGGCCGAGACCCAGTACTTC	CASSLGAETQYF
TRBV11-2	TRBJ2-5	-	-	TGTGCCAGCAGTATCCGGGGAGAGACCCAGTACTTC	CASSIRGETQYF
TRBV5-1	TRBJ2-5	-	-	TGCGCCAGGCACCCTCACGGGACACTACAAGAGACCCAGTACTTC	CARHPHGTLQETQYF
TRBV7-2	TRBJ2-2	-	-	TGTGCCAGCAGTTCCCGGTTCTCTTTGAACACCGGGGAGCTGTTTTTT	CASSSRFSLNTGELFF
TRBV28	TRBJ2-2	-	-	TGTGCCAGCAGCCTCTCGGCCGGGACATTAAACACCGGGGAGCTGTTTTTT	CASSLSAGTLNTGELFF
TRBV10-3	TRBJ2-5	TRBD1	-	TGTGCCATCAGCCCGGGACAGGGGAGGAGTGGAGAGACCCAGTACTTC	CAISPGQGRSGETQYF